A single sample gave rise to the 7 T cell receptor beta chains below, sequenced in a study of blood T cell repertoires in COVID-19. Data came from immunoSEQ multiplex PCR; TCRdb stores just in-frame clones and leaves some out. The sample shows around 310,000 clones, roughly 90% of them seen only once. The sample taken for sequencing was PBMCs or T cells enriched from blood (not recorded which). These receptor sequences come from a woman in her twenties or thirties who had recovered from COVID-19.

The genes are TRBV19 and TRBJ1-5; a possible D gene is TRBD1 (5 bases). This CDR3 spans 15 amino acids. Germline CDR1 LNHDA, CDR2 SQIVND (reference sequence). Trimming took off 5 bases at V and 2 bases at J, with 13 bases between the two ends. The CDR3 reads CASSVQGRRNQPQHF. CDR3 nucleotides: TGTGCCAGTAGTGTTCAGGGAAGGCGCAATCAGCCCCAGCATTTT.

This chain joins TRBV19 and TRBJ2-1; 8 bases agree with TRBD1. Germline V lookup: CDR1 LNHDA, CDR2 SQIVND (reference sequence). CDR3 length: 15 amino acids. The trim removed 3 bases at V and 9 bases at J, leaving 10 bases unmatched. CDR3 DNA sequence: TGTGCCAGTAGTATGGTCAGGACAGGGTCTTCTGAGCAGTTCTTC. Protein: CASSMVRTGSSEQFF.

The rearrangement uses TRBV4-2 and TRBJ1-5; possibly TRBD1 for D (6 bases). The CDR3 length is 14 residues. Germline V gene lookup returns CDR1 LGHNA and CDR2 YNFKEQ. The V end was cut by 1 base, the J end by 7 bases, with 11 bases between. CDR3 DNA sequence: TGTGCCAGCAGCCAAGTGGGGGCTGAGCAGCCCCAGCATTTT. Its translation: CASSQVGAEQPQHF.

The V and J genes are TRBV29-1 and TRBJ2-3; the match to TRBD1 covers 9 bases. Losses at the gene ends were 7 bases for V and 5 bases for J; bases not matched to a gene: 13. The CDR3 totals 15 residues. Germline V gene data show CDR1 as SQVTM and CDR2 as ANQGSEA. The CDR3 nucleotides are TGCAGCGCGCCCACAGGGGGCGTAGGGGTAGATACGCAGTATTTT. It translates to CSAPTGGVGVDTQYF.

The V call is TRBV5-4, the J call TRBJ2-1, with 9 bases matching TRBD2. This CDR3 spans 15 amino acids. The trim removed 5 bases at V and 5 bases at J, leaving 8 bases unmatched. Germline V gene data show CDR1 as SGHNT and CDR2 as YYREEE (reference sequence). The CDR3 here is CASRKAGGSHNEQFF. The CDR3 region has the DNA TGTGCCAGCAGAAAAGCGGGAGGTTCCCACAATGAGCAGTTCTTC. Drawing the rest from reference TRBV5-4 and TRBJ2-1, the complete variable domain is ETGVTQSPTHLIKTRGQQVTLRCSSQSGHNTVSWYQQALGQGPQFIFQYYREEENGRGNFPPRFSGLQFPNYSSELNVNALELDDSALYLCASRKAGGSHNEQFFGPGTRLTVL.

V and J are TRBV30 and TRBJ1-1; 10 nucleotides align to TRBD1. J was trimmed by 1 base and V by 2 bases; bases with no gene match: 4. CDR3 size: 15 residues. Germline V gene sequence: CDR1 GTSNPN, CDR2 SVGIG (reference sequence). The CDR3 region has the DNA TGTGCCTGGAGTCCCGGGACAGGGGCGAACACTGAAGCTTTCTTT. Translated, it gives CAWSPGTGANTEAFF.

This clone was counted a single time. This chain links TRBV19 with TRBJ1-2; tentative D call: TRBD1 (6 bases). Germline CDR1 reads LNHDA; CDR2 reads SQIVND (reference sequence). The V gene lost 6 bases and the J gene lost 1 base, with 12 bases spanning the gap. CDR3 length equals 14 residues. The CDR3 spells CASRWAGDNYGYTF. The CDR3 nucleotides read TGTGCCAGTAGATGGGCAGGGGATAACTATGGCTACACCTTC.